The 31 T cell receptor beta chains below all came from one sample that was sequenced in a study of identical twins. TCRdb passed the 5' RACE reads through MiXCR, listing each CDR3 protein once. Of around 100,000 distinct CDR3 sequences in the sample, under 7% were seen once. Sequencing was carried out using memory T cells sorted from blood. These receptors were collected from a woman between 50 and 59 years old in good health.

This clonotype was recorded many times. V usage is TRBV6-6 and J usage is TRBJ1-6, with unresolved D. Trimming shortened V by 6 bases and J by 5 bases, and 23 bases separated the two germline ends. This CDR3 is 18 amino acids long. Germline CDR1 and CDR2: MNHNY and SVGAGI (reference sequence). The CDR3 DNA reads TGTGCCAGCAGCTATTACCGGACCCCGATAAAGCATAATTCACCCCTCCACTTT. Translating it yields CASSYYRTPIKHNSPLHF.

V usage is TRBV20-1 and J usage is TRBJ2-3, with a weak D call TRBD2 (6 bases). Trimming stripped 8 bases from V and 2 bases from J, with 17 bases between. Germline V gene sequence: CDR1 DFQATT, CDR2 SNEGSKA (reference sequence). The CDR3 is 14 amino acids. In DNA form, the CDR3 reads TGCAGTCCGAACTTGGGGGGAGTCACAGATACGCAGTATTTT. It specifies CSPNLGGVTDTQYF.

The table lists this clonotype with a few counts. The rearrangement uses TRBV13 and TRBJ2-1; 14 bases are shared with TRBD2. The germline V gene encodes CDR1 PRHDT and CDR2 FYEKMQ (reference sequence). Trimming cost V 6 bases and J 3 bases; bases outside gene matches: 4. The CDR3 sequence is 16 residues long. This chain's CDR3 is CASSQTSGRDYNEQFF. The DNA for the CDR3 is TGTGCCAGCAGTCAGACTAGCGGGAGGGACTACAATGAGCAGTTCTTC.

This clonotype came up a few times. The rearrangement joins TRBV6-1 to TRBJ2-7, with 8 bases lining up with TRBD1. CDR3 length equals 15 residues. Germline V gives CDR1 MNHNS, CDR2 SASEGT. Trimming at V came to 3 bases and at J to 8 bases, leaving 12 bases not matched to a gene. CDR3: CASSESGTGLFKQYV. CDR3 bases: TGTGCCAGCAGTGAGTCCGGGACAGGCCTTTTCAAGCAGTACGTC.

This clonotype was picked up many times. The chain uses TRBV18 and TRBJ2-3, with D unclear. The CDR3 totals 12 residues. Per the germline V gene, CDR1 is KGHSH and CDR2 is LQKENI. V was pared by 2 bases and J by 7 bases, with 7 bases between. The CDR3 reads CASSPEEHTQYF. CDR3 in DNA: TGTGCCAGCTCACCAGAGGAGCATACGCAGTATTTT.

In this sample, this clonotype turned up many times. This sequence joins TRBV15 and TRBJ1-1; tentatively, D is TRBD1 (6 bases). CDR3 length: 15 amino acids. The germline CDR1 and CDR2 sequences are LNHNV and YYDKDF (reference sequence). Trimming took off 0 bases at V and 5 bases at J, with 13 bases between the two ends. The DNA of the CDR3 is TGTGCCACCAGCAGAGATATTGGGGGGCTTACTGAAGCTTTCTTT. As protein: CATSRDIGGLTEAFF.

This clonotype has ten or more counts. The V gene is TRBV12-3 or TRBV12-4, the J gene TRBJ2-5; D unclear. This CDR3 spans 14 amino acids. V dropped 3 bases and J dropped 1 base, with 9 bases sitting between them. CDR3 amino acids: CASSFGRSQETQYF. CDR3 in DNA: TGTGCCAGCAGTTTTGGCCGATCCCAAGAGACCCAGTACTTC.

The chain employs TRBV6-5 and TRBJ1-1; tentatively, D is TRBD1 (6 bases). Per germline, CDR1 MNHEY and CDR2 SVGAGI. V lost 3 bases and J 4 bases, leaving 15 bases between the germline ends. The CDR3 runs to 15 residues. The DNA of the CDR3 is TGTGCCAGCAGTTATTCATTTTCAGGGGCCACTGAAGCTTTCTTT. Translated: CASSYSFSGATEAFF.

This clonotype was seen ten or more times. J is TRBJ2-1 and V is TRBV5-1; D may be TRBD2 (6 bases). V was shortened by 3 bases and J by 6 bases, with 19 bases between the two germline ends. Germline V gives CDR1 SGHRS, CDR2 YFSETQ. The CDR3 contains 16 residues. CDR3 sequence: CASSSPGSPAFNEQFF. CDR3 bases: TGCGCCAGCAGCTCGCCCGGGAGCCCGGCCTTCAATGAGCAGTTCTTC.

The genes are TRBV14 and TRBJ2-5; the match to TRBD2 covers 8 bases. Germline V gives CDR1 SGHDN, CDR2 FVKESK. V gave up 4 bases and J gave up 3 bases; unmatched junction bases: 10. This CDR3 spans 16 amino acids. The CDR3 DNA sequence: TGTGCCAGCAGCCCCTCCGGGACTAGGGGCGAAGAGACCCAGTACTTC. Its protein is CASSPSGTRGEETQYF.

This clonotype was counted many times. This chain links TRBV20-1 with TRBJ2-3; 8 positions agree with TRBD1. This CDR3 region has 15 residues. CDR1 and CDR2 (germline): DFQATT, SNEGSKA (reference sequence). V lost 5 bases to trimming and J lost 0 bases; unmatched junction nucleotides: 7. CDR3 protein: CSAQRTGTSTDTQYF. CDR3 coding DNA: TGCAGTGCTCAGAGGACAGGGACTAGCACAGATACGCAGTATTTT.

This clonotype was detected ten times or more. The chain combines TRBV5-1 with TRBJ1-4, with 9 bases that match TRBD1. Germline values: CDR1 SGHRS, CDR2 YFSETQ. The CDR3 totals 14 residues. J was trimmed by 7 bases and V by 0 bases; bases with no gene match: 1. CDR3 in amino acids: CASSLVTGGEKLFF. As DNA, the CDR3 is TGCGCCAGCAGCTTGGTGACAGGGGGTGAAAAACTGTTTTTT.

Comments on this clonotype: The CDR3 does not end in the conserved phenylalanine or tryptophan, so this is likely a read error. The DNA of the CDR3 is TGCAGCGTTAACCCAGGGGTCCCAGAGACCCAGTACAAC. Translated, it gives CSVNPGVPETQYN. The rearrangement joins TRBV29-1 to TRBJ2-5; a weak D match, TRBD1 (6 bases). The CDR3 is 13 residues long. From germline, CDR1 is SQVTM and CDR2 ANQGSEA. Trimming removed 5 bases from V and 4 bases from J, with 14 bases in between.

This clonotype came up many times. The chain employs TRBV7-8 and TRBJ2-7; D call uncertain. The germline CDR1 and CDR2 sequences are SGHVS and FQNEAQ. The CDR3 is 12 residues long. Trimming cost V 6 bases and J 2 bases, with 8 bases left between them. The CDR3 coding sequence is TGTGCCAGCAGTCCCGGAACCTACGAGCAGTACGTC. Protein: CASSPGTYEQYV.

In its sample, this clonotype was seen many times. The gene calls are TRBV5-6 and TRBJ1-6; maybe TRBD1 (6 bases). V gave up 6 bases and J gave up 7 bases, with 11 bases separating them. Germline V gene sequence: CDR1 SGHDT, CDR2 YYEEEE. CDR3 size: 13 residues. The CDR3 coding sequence is TGTGCCAGCACCCGGCAGGGGAATTCACCCCTCCACTTT. Translating gives CASTRQGNSPLHF.

This clonotype was counted ten times or more. This chain links TRBV5-1 with TRBJ2-2; 9 bases are shared with TRBD1. The CDR3 is 13 residues long. The V gene's germline CDR1 is SGHRS and CDR2 YFSETQ. Unmatched junction bases numbered 2, after V lost 0 bases and J lost 11 bases. DNA of the CDR3: TGCGCCAGCAGCTTGGGACAGGGGGTTGAGCTGTTTTTT. Residues: CASSLGQGVELFF. Full variable domain (outside the CDR3, taken from reference TRBV5-1 and TRBJ2-2): KAGVTQTPRYLIKTRGQQVTLSCSPISGHRSVSWYQQTPGQGLQFLFEYFSETQRNKGNFPGRFSGRQFSNSRSEMNVSTLELGDSALYLCASSLGQGVELFFGEGSRLTVL.

This clonotype was recorded at least ten times. The V call is TRBV7-2, the J call TRBJ2-7; TRBD2 agrees at 10 bases. CDR3 length: 19 residues. Germline V gene data show CDR1 as SGHTA and CDR2 as FQGNSA. The V segment lost 2 bases and the J segment 3 bases; nucleotides outside the gene matches: 16. In nucleotides, the CDR3 is TGTGCCAGCAGCTTATTATTTACGGGGTGGCTAGCGGGAGACTACGAGCAGTACGTC. Protein sequence: CASSLLFTGWLAGDYEQYV.

The chain combines TRBV5-1 with TRBJ2-2; 12 bases line up with TRBD2. CDR1 and CDR2 (germline): SGHRS, YFSETQ. This CDR3 has 18 residues. Losses at the gene ends were 7 bases for V and 6 bases for J; bases not matched to a gene: 16. This chain's CDR3 is CASGRLAGVSTRPGELFF. CDR3 in DNA: TGCGCCAGCGGTAGACTAGCGGGAGTTTCGACGCGCCCCGGGGAGCTGTTTTTT.

This clonotype was observed a handful of times. This sequence joins TRBV6-1 and TRBJ1-6; D is undetermined. CDR3 size: 15 residues. The V end was cut by 3 bases, the J end by 1 base, with 7 bases between. The germline CDR1 and CDR2 sequences are MNHNS and SASEGT. The CDR3 loop is CASSDQESYNSPLHF. In DNA form, the CDR3 reads TGTGCCAGCAGTGACCAGGAATCCTATAATTCACCCCTCCACTTT.

The chain links TRBV5-1 to TRBJ2-3; a possible D gene is TRBD2 (6 bases). Germline values: CDR1 SGHRS, CDR2 YFSETQ. This CDR3 is 16 amino acids long. Trimming stripped 6 bases from V and 0 bases from J, with 17 bases between. The CDR3 reads CASKVSSATSTDTQYF. The CDR3 DNA sequence: TGCGCCAGCAAAGTCTCTAGCGCGACTAGCACAGATACGCAGTATTTT.

In its sample, this clonotype was seen a few times. The chain has TRBV7-2 and TRBJ2-1, with 11 bases matching TRBD2. The CDR3 is made up of 16 amino acids. Germline CDR1 and CDR2: SGHTA and FQGNSA. The V and J ends lost 3 bases and 6 bases, in that order; junction bases with no gene match: 7. The DNA for the CDR3 is TGTGCCAGCAGCTTCCTAGCGGGAGGCCAGGGCAATGAGCAGTTCTTC. This encodes CASSFLAGGQGNEQFF.

This clonotype was counted ten times or more. The rearrangement links TRBV7-8 to TRBJ1-1, with D hard to call. Trimming shortened V by 5 bases and J by 4 bases, and 8 bases separated the two germline ends. Germline values: CDR1 SGHVS, CDR2 FQNEAQ. CDR3 length: 12 residues. CDR3 bases: TGTGCCAGCAGCGTAGGGCCCACTGAAGCTTTCTTT. It yields the protein CASSVGPTEAFF.

This clonotype was seen more than once but under ten times. The rearrangement joins TRBV5-1 to TRBJ1-6, with 9 bases that match TRBD1. The germline CDR1 and CDR2 sequences are SGHRS and YFSETQ. CDR3 length: 14 amino acids. V lost 4 bases and J lost 13; bases outside the gene matches: 9. CDR3 region: CASSPGTGNRPLHF. The CDR3 DNA sequence: TGCGCCAGCAGCCCCGGGACAGGGAATCGGCCCCTCCACTTT.

By share, this clonotype counts as medium-sized. This chain joins TRBV6-1 and TRBJ2-1, with D possibly TRBD1 on 6 matching bases. There are 14 residues in the CDR3. V lost 0 bases and J lost 8, with 11 bases in between. CDR1 MNHNS and CDR2 SASEGT come from the germline V gene. This CDR3 reads CASSEATGSDEQFF. The DNA of the CDR3 is TGTGCCAGCAGTGAAGCGACAGGTAGCGATGAGCAGTTCTTC.

The chain couples TRBV6-1 to TRBJ2-3; TRBD1 aligns across 8 bases. Germline V gene data show CDR1 as MNHNS and CDR2 as SASEGT. This CDR3 contains 16 residues. V lost 5 bases, J lost 6 bases, and 13 bases stayed unmatched. CDR3 protein: CASSPPGTGLSDTQYF. The CDR3 DNA reads TGTGCCAGCAGTCCCCCGGGGACAGGACTCTCGGATACGCAGTATTTT.

This clonotype was found many times. V and J are TRBV20-1 and TRBJ1-1, with 8 bases lining up with TRBD1. Trimming took 5 bases from V and 4 from J; bases not matched to a gene: 3. CDR3 length: 12 residues. Germline V gene data show CDR1 as DFQATT and CDR2 as SNEGSKA (reference sequence). The DNA for the CDR3 is TGCAGTGCTGCAACAGGGGGCACTGAAGCTTTCTTT. Encoded protein: CSAATGGTEAFF.

Many counts were recorded for this clonotype. The chain recombines TRBV27 with TRBJ2-1; perhaps TRBD2 as D (6 bases). CDR3 length: 16 amino acids. Trimming removed 6 bases from V and 6 bases from J, with 21 bases in between. Germline V lookup: CDR1 MNHEY, CDR2 SMNVEV (reference sequence). The CDR3 here is CASRSPVRGIVNEQFF. In DNA, the CDR3 is TGTGCCAGCAGATCCCCGGTTCGGGGGATTGTCAATGAGCAGTTCTTC.

This clonotype was counted at least ten times. The CDR3 nucleotides are TGCGCCAGCAACGGGGGACTAGCGGGACTCAATGAGCAGTTCTTC. This sequence encodes CASNGGLAGLNEQFF. The V gene is TRBV5-1, the J gene TRBJ2-1; 13 bases line up with TRBD2. The CDR3 sequence is 15 residues long. Per the germline V gene, CDR1 is SGHRS and CDR2 is YFSETQ. The junction had 6 bases not matched to a gene; V was cut back by 6 bases and J by 6 bases.

This clonotype was recorded a few times. The chain recombines TRBV9 with TRBJ2-1; perhaps TRBD2 as D (5 bases). V dropped 2 bases and J dropped 5 bases, with 11 bases sitting between them. Germline lookup yields CDR1 SGDLS and CDR2 YYNGEE. The CDR3 consists of 14 residues. In DNA form, the CDR3 reads TGTGCCAGCAGCGTTTTTCGGCGGGACAATGAGCAGTTCTTC. Translating gives CASSVFRRDNEQFF.

This clonotype has a count of ten or more. The chain has TRBV15 and TRBJ1-1; TRBD1 matches at 8 bases. The J segment lost 4 bases and the V segment lost 0 bases, leaving 4 bases of the junction unmatched. This CDR3 has 15 amino acids. The germline gives CDR1 LNHNV, CDR2 YYDKDF (reference sequence). CDR3 in DNA: TGTGCCACCAGCAGAGATAGGACAGGGTCCACTGAAGCTTTCTTT. It codes for CATSRDRTGSTEAFF.

This clonotype was detected ten times or more. This chain links TRBV11-2 with TRBJ1-1, with 8 bases that match TRBD1. The CDR3 sequence is 15 residues long. V was clipped by 3 bases and J by 4 bases; unmatched bases: 7. CDR1 and CDR2 from the germline V gene are SGHAT and FQNNGV. The chain's CDR3 is CASSFQQGGGTEAFF. As DNA, the CDR3 is TGTGCCAGCAGCTTTCAACAGGGGGGTGGCACTGAAGCTTTCTTT.